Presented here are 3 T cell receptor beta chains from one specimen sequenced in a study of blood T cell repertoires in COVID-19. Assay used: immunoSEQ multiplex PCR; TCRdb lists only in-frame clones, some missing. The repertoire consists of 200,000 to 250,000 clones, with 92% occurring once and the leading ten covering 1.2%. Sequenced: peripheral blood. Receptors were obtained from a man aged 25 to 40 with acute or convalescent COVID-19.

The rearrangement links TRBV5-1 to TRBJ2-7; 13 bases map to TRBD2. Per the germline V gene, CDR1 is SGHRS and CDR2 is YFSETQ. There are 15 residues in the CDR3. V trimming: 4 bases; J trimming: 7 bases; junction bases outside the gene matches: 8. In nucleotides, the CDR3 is TGCGCCAGCAGCCCGGGGACTAGCGGGATAGGGGAGCAGTACTTC. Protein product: CASSPGTSGIGEQYF.

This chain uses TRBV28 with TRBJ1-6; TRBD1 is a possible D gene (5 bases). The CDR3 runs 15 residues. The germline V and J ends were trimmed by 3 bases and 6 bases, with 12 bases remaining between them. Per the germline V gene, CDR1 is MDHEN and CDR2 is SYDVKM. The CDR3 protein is CASSFPGQANSPLHF. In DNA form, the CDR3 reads TGTGCCAGCAGTTTCCCAGGGCAAGCTAATTCACCCCTCCACTTT.

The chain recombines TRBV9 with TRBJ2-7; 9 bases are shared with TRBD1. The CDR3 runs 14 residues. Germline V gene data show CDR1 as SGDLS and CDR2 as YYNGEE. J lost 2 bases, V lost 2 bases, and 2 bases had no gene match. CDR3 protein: CASSVGTGTYEQYF. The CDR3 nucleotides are TGTGCCAGCAGCGTTGGGACAGGGACCTACGAGCAGTACTTC.